This TCR beta chain was retrieved from a study of control samples from healthy donors and cancer patients. The assay was immunoSEQ multiplex PCR, and TCRdb's table has in-frame clones only and misses some. The sample includes approximately 100,000 clones, 80% to 90% seen only once; the top ten take approximately 7.8%. The V gene's germline CDR1 is MRHNA and CDR2 SNTAGT. The ends were cut back, 4 bases at V and 8 bases at J, with 15 bases in the middle. The CDR3 length is 14 residues. The chain links TRBV6-4 to TRBJ2-1, with a possible D match to TRBD1 (6 bases). The sample was blood. The TCR originated in a man aged 30-40 years in good health. The CDR3 is CASSATGNSHEQFF. The CDR3 coding sequence is TGTGCCAGCAGTGCAACAGGGAACTCCCATGAGCAGTTCTTC.